What follows describes a single T cell receptor beta chain. The CDR3 runs to 16 residues. After removal of 7 bases from V and 3 bases from J, the junction contained 9 bases not matched to a gene. Germline CDR1 reads SGHRS; CDR2 reads YFSETQ. Primers: 60 Vbeta forward and 13 Jbeta reverse. Measured with immunoSEQ multiplex PCR; TCRdb has only the in-frame clones, and not every one. The specimen's table records 95,000 to 110,000 clones. This sample was included in a study of cytomegalovirus exposure and HLA in healthy donors. V gene TRBV5-1 combines with J gene TRBJ2-2; 10 nucleotides align to TRBD2. This TCR was recovered from a man aged 35-49 years in good health and CMV-seronegative. The specimen sequenced was PBMCs. The CDR3 DNA sequence: TGCGCCAGCGGACAAATTGGACTAGCGGACACCGGGGAGCTGTTTTTT. This encodes CASGQIGLADTGELFF.